These T cell receptor beta chains were read from a single sample in a study of read filtering for tumor transcriptome and immune sequencing. TCRdb passed the reads through MiXCR, listing each CDR3 protein once. There are tens of thousands of distinct CDR3 sequences in the sample; around 19% occur only once, and 30% to 45% lies in the top ten. The sequencing sample was made of a population of CD138-negative cells sorted from bone marrow. All receptors derive from a donor aged 40 or over with multiple myeloma. CDR3s leave out the opening cysteine and the closing phenylalanine or tryptophan. Each record gives: V gene, J gene, D gene, CDR3 protein. D genes are given only for firm matches.

TRBV6-2/TRBV6-3	TRBJ2-7	.	ASRSPSEGAYEQY
TRBV7-9	TRBJ1-6	.	ASMALTDSPLH
TRBV4-1	TRBJ2-1	TRBD2	ASSPSSGRASYNEQF
TRBV15	TRBJ2-7	.	ATSRTLASYEQY
TRBV5-6	TRBJ1-1	.	ASTNPNTEAF
TRBV27	TRBJ1-1	.	ASSPRPPDRNTEAF
TRBV6-2/TRBV6-3	TRBJ1-2	.	ASSNGGAVYGYT
TRBV11-2	TRBJ2-7	TRBD1	ASSGTASYEQY
TRBV28	TRBJ2-2	TRBD1	ASKTGANTGELL
TRBV29-1	TRBJ2-1	TRBD2	SVEGLAGENNEQF
TRBV5-1	TRBJ2-7	TRBD1	ASRPQMSGTGVYEQY
TRBV6-2/TRBV6-3	TRBJ2-2	TRBD2	ASSYSSAGRSGSTGELF
TRBV30	TRBJ1-2	.	AWSVPETARRLYGYT
TRBV6-5	TRBJ2-3	.	ASSYGTAGDTQY
TRBV28	TRBJ1-5	.	ASSGPSGRRIQPQH
TRBV19	TRBJ2-1	TRBD2	ASSIGGRIAYNEQF
TRBV29-1	TRBJ2-1	TRBD2	SARLAGENHEQF
TRBV7-2	TRBJ2-7	TRBD2	ASSRRLAGGAYEQY
TRBV7-9	TRBJ2-1	.	ASSPLVRFSYNEQF
TRBV3-1	TRBJ1-1	TRBD1	ASSRTGGVYTEAF
TRBV7-9	TRBJ1-1	.	ASSSSAGAF
TRBV28	TRBJ1-2	.	ASSSGQTYGYT
TRBV15	TRBJ1-4	.	ATSRPGPRNEKLF
TRBV5-1	TRBJ2-1	.	ASSLVGREYNEQF
TRBV10-3	TRBJ2-3	.	AISAGDTQY
TRBV20-1	TRBJ2-7	TRBD1	SAARTGSYEQY
TRBV4-1	TRBJ1-1	.	ASSQDRRTEAF
TRBV24-1	TRBJ1-2	.	ATSGHTNGYT
TRBV7-2	TRBJ2-7	.	ASSLPWPRGEQY
TRBV20-1	TRBJ2-3	.	SASSEVGVTDTQY
TRBV5-1	TRBJ2-1	.	ASSQTTPPYNEQF
TRBV5-1	TRBJ1-1	.	ASSFWTDMNTEAF
TRBV6-1	TRBJ2-6	.	AGGPGSSGANVLT
TRBV4-2	TRBJ2-7	TRBD1	ASSHGGRDRRYEQY
TRBV2	TRBJ2-3	.	ASSDWAWGTTDTQY
TRBV28	TRBJ1-4	.	ASTPRLRQGSLSLF
TRBV18	TRBJ2-3	.	ASSSGTDTQY
TRBV7-2	TRBJ2-3	.	ASSFDRDTQY
TRBV2	TRBJ2-1	.	ASSEAPQDPRSYNEQF
TRBV29-1	TRBJ2-7	TRBD1	SAHTGQDPYEQY
TRBV2	TRBJ2-1	.	ASKSSVEQF
TRBV20-1	TRBJ1-4	.	SARRAEKLF
TRBV6-5	TRBJ1-1	.	ASSPQGSNTEAF
TRBV30	TRBJ2-2	.	AWSVYNTGELF
TRBV29-1	TRBJ2-1	.	SVEAGLNYNEQF
TRBV5-1	TRBJ2-4	TRBD2	ASSLVASGRFHRFY
TRBV4-2	TRBJ2-1	.	ASSPILRDNEQF
TRBV12-3/TRBV12-4	TRBJ2-1	.	ASSLDEGGYNEQF
TRBV7-2	TRBJ2-1	.	ASSLVDEQF
TRBV28	TRBJ1-1	.	DSSLLTGPWANTEAF
TRBV20-1	TRBJ2-3	.	SAHDLDTQY
TRBV7-9	TRBJ2-7	.	ASSHNQRTDTTYEQY
TRBV5-1	TRBJ2-1	.	ASSGTTSGSTYNEQF
TRBV28	TRBJ2-3	.	ASRTPLGTDTQY
TRBV7-9	TRBJ2-1	.	ASSLEGRGYNEQF
TRBV20-1	TRBJ2-2	.	SGNVRGAGELF
TRBV7-6	TRBJ2-2	TRBD1	ASSPGTGNTGELF